This T cell receptor (beta chain) emerged from a study of blood T cell repertoires in COVID-19. Across the study: The analysed material was cDNA or gDNA that came from T cells, B-cell-depleted T cells, or PBMCs.

The germline gives CDR1 LGHNT, CDR2 FRNRAP. This CDR3 spans 18 amino acids. Trimming removed 0 bases from V and 8 bases from J; junction bases left unmatched: 12. Recruits, aged 18 to 89 years, lived in roughly 22 US areas. Assignment of participants to cohorts was predicated upon participant-reported clinical history. In the study's own analysis: Reference gene primer amplification gave estimated nucleated cell counts. Using immunoSEQ multiplex PCR, the repertoire was profiled, and TCRdb retains in-frame clones only, with some absent. The V and J calls and clone size were taken over from that table, and D and trimming were inferred from the DNA. In the table there are a few hundred thousand clones, over 75% of which are singletons.

This TCR was recovered from an older woman who had recovered from COVID-19. The sample consisted of PBMCs or T cells enriched from blood (not recorded which). This chain links TRBV12-5 with TRBJ2-1; 11 bases align to TRBD2. The CDR3 region is CASGLVRNSGRADYEQFF. CDR3 DNA sequence: TGTGCTAGTGGTTTGGTAAGAAATAGCGGGAGGGCCGACTATGAGCAGTTCTTC.